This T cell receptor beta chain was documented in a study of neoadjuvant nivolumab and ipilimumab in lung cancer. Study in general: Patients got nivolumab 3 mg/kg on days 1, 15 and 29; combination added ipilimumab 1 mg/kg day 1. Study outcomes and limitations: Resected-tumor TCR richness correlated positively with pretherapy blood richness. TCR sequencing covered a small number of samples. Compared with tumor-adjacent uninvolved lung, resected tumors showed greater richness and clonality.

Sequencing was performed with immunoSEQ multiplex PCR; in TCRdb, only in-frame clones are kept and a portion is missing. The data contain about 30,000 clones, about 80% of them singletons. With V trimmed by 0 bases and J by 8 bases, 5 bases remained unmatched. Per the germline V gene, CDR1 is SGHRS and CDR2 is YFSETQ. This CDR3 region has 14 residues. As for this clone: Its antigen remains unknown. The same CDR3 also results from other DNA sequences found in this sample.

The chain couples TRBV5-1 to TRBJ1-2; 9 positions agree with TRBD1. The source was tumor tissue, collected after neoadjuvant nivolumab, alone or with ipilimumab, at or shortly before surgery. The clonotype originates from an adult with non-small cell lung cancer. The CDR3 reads CASSLAGQGHGYTF. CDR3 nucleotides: TGCGCCAGCAGCTTGGCGGGACAGGGACACGGCTACACCTTC.